This TCR beta chain was captured in a study of blood T cell repertoires in COVID-19. Repertoires were generated with immunoSEQ multiplex PCR, while TCRdb's copy carries only in-frame clones and drops some. The sample yields around 57,000 clones, about 90% seen once. Germline values: CDR1 SGHNT, CDR2 YENEEA. V lost 5 bases to trimming and J lost 9 bases, with 14 bases between them. This CDR3 is built from 13 residues. The source of this sequence is a woman of 80 years or more with active COVID-19. The sample comprised peripheral blood. The genes are TRBV11-3 and TRBJ2-1; no clear D. CDR3 DNA: TGTGCCAGCAGCCCCCGACTGGGTCTTGAGCAGTTCTTC. Its translation is CASSPRLGLEQFF.